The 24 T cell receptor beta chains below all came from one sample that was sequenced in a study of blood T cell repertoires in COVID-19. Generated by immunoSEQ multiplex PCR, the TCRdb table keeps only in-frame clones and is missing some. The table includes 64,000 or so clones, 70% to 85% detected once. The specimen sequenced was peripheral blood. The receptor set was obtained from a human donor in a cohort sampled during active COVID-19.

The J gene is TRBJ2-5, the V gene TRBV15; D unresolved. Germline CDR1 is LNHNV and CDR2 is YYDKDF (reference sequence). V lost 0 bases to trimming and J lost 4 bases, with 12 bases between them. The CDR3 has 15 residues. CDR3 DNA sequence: TGTGCCACCAGCAGAGATTTCCAGGCAGGAGAGACCCAGTACTTC. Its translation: CATSRDFQAGETQYF.

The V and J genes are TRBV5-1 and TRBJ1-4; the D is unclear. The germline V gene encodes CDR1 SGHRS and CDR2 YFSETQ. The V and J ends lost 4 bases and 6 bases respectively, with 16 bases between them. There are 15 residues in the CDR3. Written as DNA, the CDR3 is TGCGCCAGCAGCGAGGCGATTAACGGCGATGAAAAACTGTTTTTT. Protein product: CASSEAINGDEKLFF.

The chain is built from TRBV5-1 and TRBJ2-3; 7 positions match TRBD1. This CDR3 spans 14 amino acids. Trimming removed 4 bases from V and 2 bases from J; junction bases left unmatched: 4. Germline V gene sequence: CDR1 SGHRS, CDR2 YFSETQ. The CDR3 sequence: CASSRGTVTDTQYF. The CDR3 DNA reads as TGCGCCAGCAGCCGAGGGACAGTCACAGATACGCAGTATTTT.

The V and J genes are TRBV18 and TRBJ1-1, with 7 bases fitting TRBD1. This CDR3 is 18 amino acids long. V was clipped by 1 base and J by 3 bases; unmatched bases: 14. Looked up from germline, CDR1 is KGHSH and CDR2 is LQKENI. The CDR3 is CASSPRQGGRDGYTEAFF. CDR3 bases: TGTGCCAGCTCACCACGACAGGGTGGTAGGGATGGGTACACTGAAGCTTTCTTT.

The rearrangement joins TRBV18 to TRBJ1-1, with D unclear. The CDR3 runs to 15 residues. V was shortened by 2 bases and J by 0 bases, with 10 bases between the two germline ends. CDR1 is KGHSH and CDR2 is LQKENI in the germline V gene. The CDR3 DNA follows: TGTGCCAGCTCACCAGAGGAGGGAATGAACACTGAAGCTTTCTTT. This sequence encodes CASSPEEGMNTEAFF.

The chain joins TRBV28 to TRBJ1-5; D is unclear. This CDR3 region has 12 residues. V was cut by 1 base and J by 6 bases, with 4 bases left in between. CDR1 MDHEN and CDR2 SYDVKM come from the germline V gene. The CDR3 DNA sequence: TGTGCCAGCAGTTTATTAGTTCAGCCCCAGCATTTT. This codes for CASSLLVQPQHF.

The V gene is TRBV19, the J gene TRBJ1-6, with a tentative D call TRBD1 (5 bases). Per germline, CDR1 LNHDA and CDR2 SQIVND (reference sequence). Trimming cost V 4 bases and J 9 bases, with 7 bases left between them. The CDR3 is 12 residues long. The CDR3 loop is CASSNRRSPLHF. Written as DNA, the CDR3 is TGTGCCAGTAGTAACAGGCGTTCACCCCTCCACTTT.

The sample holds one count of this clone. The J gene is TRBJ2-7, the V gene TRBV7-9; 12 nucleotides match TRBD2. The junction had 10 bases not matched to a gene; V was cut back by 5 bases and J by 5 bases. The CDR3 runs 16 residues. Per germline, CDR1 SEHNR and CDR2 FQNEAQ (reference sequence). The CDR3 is CASSPQLAGGHHEQYF. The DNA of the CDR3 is TGTGCCAGCAGCCCTCAGCTAGCGGGAGGGCATCACGAGCAGTACTTC.

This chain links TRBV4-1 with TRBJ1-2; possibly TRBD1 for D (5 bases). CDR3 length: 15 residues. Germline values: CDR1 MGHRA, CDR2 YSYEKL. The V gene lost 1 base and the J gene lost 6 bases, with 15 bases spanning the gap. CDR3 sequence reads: CASSQGPGDTNGYTF. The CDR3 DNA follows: TGCGCCAGCAGCCAAGGACCGGGGGATACCAATGGCTACACCTTC.

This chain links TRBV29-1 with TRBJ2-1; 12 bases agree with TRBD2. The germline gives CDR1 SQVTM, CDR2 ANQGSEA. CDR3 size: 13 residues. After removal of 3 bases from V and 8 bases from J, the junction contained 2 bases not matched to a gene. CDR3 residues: CSVERLAGDEQFF. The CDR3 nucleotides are TGCAGCGTTGAGAGACTAGCGGGAGATGAGCAGTTCTTC.

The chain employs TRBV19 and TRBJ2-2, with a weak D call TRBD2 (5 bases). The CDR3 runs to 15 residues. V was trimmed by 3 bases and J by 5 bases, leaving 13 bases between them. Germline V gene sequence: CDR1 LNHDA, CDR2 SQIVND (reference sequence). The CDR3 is CASSISLGLTGELFF. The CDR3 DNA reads TGTGCCAGTAGTATTTCACTAGGTCTGACCGGGGAGCTGTTTTTT.

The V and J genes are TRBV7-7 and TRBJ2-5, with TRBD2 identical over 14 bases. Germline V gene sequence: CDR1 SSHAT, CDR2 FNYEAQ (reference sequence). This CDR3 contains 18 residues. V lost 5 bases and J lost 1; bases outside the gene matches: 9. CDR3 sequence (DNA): TGTGCCAGCAGCCTCACCGGGACTAGCGGGAGATCCCAAGAGACCCAGTACTTC. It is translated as CASSLTGTSGRSQETQYF.

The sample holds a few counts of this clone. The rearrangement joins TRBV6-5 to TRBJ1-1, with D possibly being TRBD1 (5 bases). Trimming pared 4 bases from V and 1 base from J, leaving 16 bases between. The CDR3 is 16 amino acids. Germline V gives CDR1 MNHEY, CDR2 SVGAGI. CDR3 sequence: CASSSTRTKGNTEAFF. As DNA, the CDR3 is TGTGCCAGCAGTTCTACCCGGACAAAAGGGAACACTGAAGCTTTCTTT.

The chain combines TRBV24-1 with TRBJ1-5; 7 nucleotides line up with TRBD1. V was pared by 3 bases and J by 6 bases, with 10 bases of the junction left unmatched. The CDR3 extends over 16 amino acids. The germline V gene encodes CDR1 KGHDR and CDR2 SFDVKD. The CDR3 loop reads CATSDGRLDRAQPQHF. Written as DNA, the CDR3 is TGTGCCACCAGTGATGGTCGTTTAGACAGGGCTCAGCCCCAGCATTTT.

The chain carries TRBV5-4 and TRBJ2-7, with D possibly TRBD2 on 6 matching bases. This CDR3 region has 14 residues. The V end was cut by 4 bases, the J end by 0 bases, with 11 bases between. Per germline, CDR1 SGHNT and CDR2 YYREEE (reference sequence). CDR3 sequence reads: CASSLVGGSYEQYF. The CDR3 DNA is TGTGCCAGCAGCCTCGTGGGGGGCTCCTACGAGCAGTACTTC. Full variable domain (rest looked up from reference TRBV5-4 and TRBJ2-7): ETGVTQSPTHLIKTRGQQVTLRCSSQSGHNTVSWYQQALGQGPQFIFQYYREEENGRGNFPPRFSGLQFPNYSSELNVNALELDDSALYLCASSLVGGSYEQYFGPGTRLTVT.

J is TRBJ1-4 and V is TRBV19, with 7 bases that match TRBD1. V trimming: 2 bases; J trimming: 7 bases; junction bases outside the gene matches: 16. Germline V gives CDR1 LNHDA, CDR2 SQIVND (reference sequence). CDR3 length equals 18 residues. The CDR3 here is CASSIKGRGLGLGEKLFF. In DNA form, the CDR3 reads TGTGCCAGTAGTATAAAGGGCAGGGGGTTGGGTTTGGGTGAAAAACTGTTTTTT.

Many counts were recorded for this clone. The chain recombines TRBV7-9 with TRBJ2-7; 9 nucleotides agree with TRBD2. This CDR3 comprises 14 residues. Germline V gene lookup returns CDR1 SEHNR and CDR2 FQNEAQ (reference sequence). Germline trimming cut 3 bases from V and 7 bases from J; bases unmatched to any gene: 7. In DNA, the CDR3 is TGTGCCAGCAGCTTTAGCGGGAGCCCTGATGAGCAGTACTTC. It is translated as CASSFSGSPDEQYF.

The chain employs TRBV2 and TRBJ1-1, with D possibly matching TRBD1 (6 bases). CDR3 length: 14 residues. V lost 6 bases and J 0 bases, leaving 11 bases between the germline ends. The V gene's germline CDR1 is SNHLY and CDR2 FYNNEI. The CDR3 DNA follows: TGTGCCAGCAGGGGGGGGCAGATGAACACTGAAGCTTTCTTT. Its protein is CASRGGQMNTEAFF.

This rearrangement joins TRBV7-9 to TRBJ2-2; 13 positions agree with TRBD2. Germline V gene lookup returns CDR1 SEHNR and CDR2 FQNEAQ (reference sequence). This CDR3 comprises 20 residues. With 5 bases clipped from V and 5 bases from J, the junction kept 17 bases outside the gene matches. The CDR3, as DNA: TGTGCCAGCAGCATCTCCGGGACTAGCGGGAAAAAGGGGGGGACCGGGGAGCTGTTTTTT. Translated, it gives CASSISGTSGKKGGTGELFF.

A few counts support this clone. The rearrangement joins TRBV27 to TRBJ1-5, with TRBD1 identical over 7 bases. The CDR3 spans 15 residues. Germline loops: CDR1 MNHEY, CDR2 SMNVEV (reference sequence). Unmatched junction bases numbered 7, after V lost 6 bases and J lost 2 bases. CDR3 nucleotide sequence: TGTGCCAGCAGAAAGACAGGGATGGGCAATCAGCCCCAGCATTTT. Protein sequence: CASRKTGMGNQPQHF.

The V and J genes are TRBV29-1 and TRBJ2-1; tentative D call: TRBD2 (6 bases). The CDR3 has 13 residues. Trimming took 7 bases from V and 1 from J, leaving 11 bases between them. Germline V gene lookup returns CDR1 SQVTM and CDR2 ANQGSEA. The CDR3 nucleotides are TGCAGCGGGAGGGACGGATCCTACAATGAGCAGTTCTTC. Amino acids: CSGRDGSYNEQFF.

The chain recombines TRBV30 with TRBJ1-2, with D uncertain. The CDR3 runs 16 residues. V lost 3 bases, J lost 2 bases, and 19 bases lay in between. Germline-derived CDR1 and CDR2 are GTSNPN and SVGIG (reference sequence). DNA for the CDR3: TGTGCCTGGAGCGTGCCGAGGTCCCTCGAAAACTATGGCTACACCTTC. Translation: CAWSVPRSLENYGYTF.

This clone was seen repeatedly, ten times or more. In DNA form, the CDR3 reads TGTGCCAGCAGATCGGGACAGACCAATGAAAAACTGTTTTTT. Protein: CASRSGQTNEKLFF. The chain has TRBV27 and TRBJ1-4, with 7 bases lining up with TRBD1. Germline V CDR1 and CDR2: MNHEY, SMNVEV (reference sequence). This CDR3 spans 14 amino acids. J gave up 5 bases and V 6 bases, and 6 bases lay outside the gene matches. Variable domain in full (rest from reference TRBV27 and TRBJ1-4): EAQVTQNPRYLITVTGKKLTVTCSQNMNHEYMSWYRQDPGLGLRQIYYSMNVEVTDKGDVPEGYKVSRKEKRNFPLILESPSPNQTSLYFCASRSGQTNEKLFFGSGTQLSVL.

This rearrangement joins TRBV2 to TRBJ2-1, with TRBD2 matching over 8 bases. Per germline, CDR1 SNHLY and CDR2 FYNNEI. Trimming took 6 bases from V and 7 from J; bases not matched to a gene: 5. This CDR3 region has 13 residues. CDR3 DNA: TGTGCCAGCAGGCCCACTAGCGGAAATGAGCAGTTCTTC. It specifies CASRPTSGNEQFF.